This TCR beta chain was obtained from a study of OX40 agonist ivuxolimab in advanced cancers. Concerning the study at large: Ivuxolimab was a fully human IgG2 agonistic monoclonal antibody targeting the costimulatory receptor OX40 (CD134). Of the roughly 50 dose-escalation patients, hepatocellular carcinoma was present in 19, melanoma in some 15, renal cell carcinoma in 9 and head and neck cancer in 9. Intravenous ivuxolimab was administered to patients every 2 weeks at six dose levels: 0.01, 0.1, 0.3, 1.5, 3 and 10 mg/kg. Prior anti-PD-1, anti-PD-L1 or anti-CTLA-4 therapy was permitted, and checkpoint inhibitors had been received by about 44% of dose-escalation patients. In the dose-escalation cohort, 65% to 90% of patients were male, and the mean age was approximately 55 years, with a range of about 20 to 79. Partial responses occurred in three dose-escalation patients: two with cutaneous melanoma and one with hepatocellular carcinoma. The paper reports the monotherapy dose-escalation portion (N ≈ 52 patients) of the phase I ivuxolimab trial. The point of sequencing TCRbeta in the periphery was to test whether ivuxolimab changed TCR sequence diversity and drove clonal T-cell expansion.

The trial excluded patients who had a history of autoimmune disease or who were on systemic immunosuppression. Peripheral blood for TCR sequencing was collected from all dose cohorts at baseline, on cycle 4 day 1, and on cycle 7 day 1. Samples came from an open-label, multicenter, first-in-human phase I dose-escalation trial of ivuxolimab. Adults with locally advanced or metastatic melanoma, renal cell carcinoma, hepatocellular carcinoma or head and neck squamous cell carcinoma were enrolled in the trial. CD4+ and CD8+ T cells were sorted separately from peripheral blood before TCR sequencing. General study outcomes and caveats: At doses of 0.1 to 3.0 mg/kg, clonal expansion of both CD4+ and CD8+ blood T cells was observed from baseline to week 6. Low levels of normalized T-cell clonal expansion were also shown by some nonresponding patients. Partial responders in the 0.1-3.0 mg/kg groups had among the lowest normalized peripheral clonal expansion, especially among CD8+ T cells. Antigen specificity was not determined for the clonally expanded peripheral T cells. After ivuxolimab, expanded clones were on average more numerous among CD8+ T cells than among CD4+ T cells.

A word on this clone: Its antigen is unknown. Base qualities are not provided; no much larger clone lies one nucleotide away.

Genomic DNA was extracted from sorted cells for sequencing of the TCRbeta CDR3 region. TCRbeta CDR3 regions were sequenced using the immunoSEQ Assay. Imported from immuneACCESS, the table was reduced by TCRdb to in-frame sequences with V and J called. These copies leave out some clones; in studies compared against another copy, an unresolved V gene accounts for under half, and the cause of the remainder is not known. Here the sample has 70,000 or so clones; around 83% occur a single time. The biggest ten clones account for over 2% of the sample. CDR1 and CDR2, per the germline V gene, are KGHSH and LQKENI. There are 13 amino acids in the CDR3, from cysteine to phenylalanine inclusive. Left in the record is the CDR3 DNA by itself, 39 bases read in frame from the first base. V was cut back by 4 bases and J by 3 bases, leaving a gap of 10 bases between them.

The sequence was collected from an adult with an advanced solid tumor such as melanoma, head and neck, liver or kidney cancer. The chain is encoded by TRBV18 joined to TRBJ2-7; the D gene is not confidently resolved. Specimen: CD4+ or CD8+ T cells sorted from blood, collected in a trial of the OX40 agonist ivuxolimab. The sequence in DNA is TGTGCCAGCTCACACGGGCTAGACTACGAGCAGTACTTC. The encoded protein is CASSHGLDYEQYF.